These 7 T cell receptor beta chains were sequenced from one sample in a study of neurological immune-mediated disorders. TCRdb redid the calling of the 5' RACE reads with MiXCR, one entry per CDR3 protein. This sample yields approximately 66,000 distinct CDR3 sequences, of which 3% to 4% are seen a single time; under 4.5% belongs to the top ten. The sequencing input was PBMCs. The receptor set was obtained from a man aged 35 to 55 with multiple sclerosis.

This clonotype was recorded at least ten times. This chain links TRBV5-1 with TRBJ2-1, with 8 bases matching TRBD1. CDR1 SGHRS and CDR2 YFSETQ come from the germline V gene. CDR3 length: 15 amino acids. V lost 1 base to trimming and J lost 0 bases; unmatched junction nucleotides: 0. The CDR3 protein is CASSLQGASYNEQFF. Here the CDR3 DNA reads TGCGCCAGCAGCTTGCAGGGGGCCTCCTACAATGAGCAGTTCTTC.

This clonotype was detected only a few times. The chain carries TRBV6-6 and TRBJ1-4, with a tentative D call TRBD1 (5 bases). This CDR3 spans 13 amino acids. With 8 bases removed from V and 8 bases from J, the gap between germline ends came to 15 bases. Germline V lookup: CDR1 MNHNY, CDR2 SVGAGI (reference sequence). CDR3 DNA: TGTGCCAGCCGCCGGCAGGGCGGGGAAAAACTGTTTTTT. It is translated as CASRRQGGEKLFF.

This clonotype appeared many times. The gene calls are TRBV7-6 and TRBJ1-1, with D possibly being TRBD1 (5 bases). Trimming cost V 5 bases and J 4 bases, with 17 bases left between them. Germline loops: CDR1 SGHVS, CDR2 FNYEAQ. CDR3 size: 15 residues. CDR3 in amino acids: CASSQQVGEITEAFF. CDR3 nucleotide sequence: TGTGCCAGCAGCCAACAGGTCGGGGAGATCACTGAAGCTTTCTTT.

Of note for this clonotype: A read error may account for a junction end that differs from germline. The genes are TRBV9 and TRBJ1-5; TRBD1 aligns across 9 bases. The germline V gene has CDR1 SGDLS and CDR2 YYNGEE. The CDR3 covers 13 residues. CDR3 nucleotides: TGTGCCAGCAGCCTGGGACAGGGCAAGACCCAGAATTTT. Encoded protein: CASSLGQGKTQNF.

The table lists this clonotype with many counts. The genes are TRBV12-3 or TRBV12-4 and TRBJ2-2, with no clear D. Deletions cut 5 bases from V and 8 bases from J, with 12 bases between. The CDR3 is made up of 13 amino acids. The CDR3 reads CASSGITPGELFF. CDR3 in DNA: TGTGCCAGCAGTGGTATAACGCCGGGGGAGCTGTTTTTT.

Ten or more counts support this clonotype. The chain is built from TRBV25-1 and TRBJ1-5; a possible D gene is TRBD1 (5 bases). Germline loops: CDR1 MGHDK, CDR2 SYGVNS. CDR3 length equals 12 residues. The ends were cut back, 8 bases at V and 8 bases at J, with 13 bases in the middle. In DNA, the CDR3 is TGTGCCAGCCGCGCCGGAGGGGAGCCCCAGCATTTT. Its protein is CASRAGGEPQHF.

This clonotype was observed many times. The chain has TRBV20-1 and TRBJ2-1; 8 bases line up with TRBD2. Germline V gene lookup returns CDR1 DFQATT and CDR2 SNEGSKA (reference sequence). CDR3 length: 14 amino acids. Trimming at V came to 3 bases and at J to 4 bases, leaving 5 bases not matched to a gene. CDR3 in amino acids: CSASVASGYNEQFF. For the CDR3, the DNA is TGCAGTGCTAGCGTGGCTAGCGGGTACAATGAGCAGTTCTTC.